These 29 T cell receptor beta chains were sequenced from one sample in a study of control samples from healthy donors and cancer patients. TCRdb's table, derived via immunoSEQ multiplex PCR, lists solely in-frame clones and lacks some. The profile shows fewer than 500,000 clones, approximately 92% of them singletons. The sample consisted of PBMCs. The receptors shown here come from a man aged 35 to 55 with head and neck cancer.

In its sample, this clone was seen once. The CDR3 region has the DNA TGTGCCAGCAGCTTAAGATCGGGCACTGAAGCTTTCTTT. This gives the protein CASSLRSGTEAFF. The chain recombines TRBV7-3 with TRBJ1-1; D is unresolved. The germline V gene has CDR1 SGHTA and CDR2 FQGTGA. This CDR3 has 13 amino acids. Between the trimmed V and J ends, which lost 1 base and 4 bases, there was a span of 7 bases. Drawing the rest from reference TRBV7-3 and TRBJ1-1, the complete variable domain is GAGVSQTPSNKVTEKGKYVELRCDPISGHTALYWYRQSLGQGPEFLIYFQGTGAADDSGLPNDRFFAVRPEGSVSTLKIQRTERGDSAVYLCASSLRSGTEAFFGQGTRLTVV.

Concerning this clone itself: The sample has other DNA sequences that encode this CDR3 too. The V and J genes are TRBV10-3 and TRBJ1-1, with a possible D match to TRBD1 (5 bases). Per germline, CDR1 ENHRY and CDR2 SYGVKD. Trimming left V 2 bases short and J 8 bases short, with 12 bases between. This CDR3 is built from 13 residues. CDR3 residues: CAISERGVAEAFF. DNA for the CDR3: TGTGCCATCAGTGAGAGAGGGGTAGCGGAAGCTTTCTTT.

Turning to this clone: The sample contains more than one DNA sequence encoding this CDR3. The gene calls are TRBV28 and TRBJ1-1; no clear D gene. Germline lookup yields CDR1 MDHEN and CDR2 SYDVKM. The CDR3 runs to 13 residues. The CDR3 sequence is CASLKGVLTEAFF. For the CDR3, the DNA is TGTGCTAGCTTAAAGGGAGTTTTGACTGAAGCTTTCTTT.

This chain links TRBV10-3 with TRBJ1-2; D is undetermined. Trimming removed 0 bases from V and 8 bases from J, with 10 bases in between. This CDR3 has 13 residues. Germline V lookup: CDR1 ENHRY, CDR2 SYGVKD. CDR3 in amino acids: CAISESPLGGYTF. The CDR3 nucleotides are TGTGCCATCAGTGAGTCCCCGCTGGGGGGCTACACCTTC.

V is TRBV4-1 and J is TRBJ2-1; the D is unclear. The germline V and J ends were trimmed by 4 bases and 10 bases, with 11 bases remaining between them. The CDR3 consists of 12 residues. The germline V gene encodes CDR1 MGHRA and CDR2 YSYEKL. The CDR3 reads CASSRDRVEQFF. Written as DNA, the CDR3 is TGCGCCAGCAGCCGTGACCGGGTAGAGCAGTTCTTC.

In its sample, this clone was seen once. The chain links TRBV9 to TRBJ1-4; 9 bases agree with TRBD1. With V trimmed by 0 bases and J by 3 bases, 3 bases remained unmatched. The CDR3 is made up of 16 amino acids. Germline CDR1 SGDLS, CDR2 YYNGEE. CDR3 DNA sequence: TGTGCCAGCAGCGTAGCGGGACAGGGTCCTAATGAAAAACTGTTTTTT. Its translation: CASSVAGQGPNEKLFF.

The gene calls are TRBV24-1 and TRBJ2-3; 8 bases align to TRBD1. Germline V gene data show CDR1 as KGHDR and CDR2 as SFDVKD. CDR3 length: 15 amino acids. V shed 4 bases, J shed 5 bases, and the junction held 7 bases outside the gene matches. The CDR3 DNA sequence: TGTGCCACCAGTGACCGGACAGGGAATAAAGATACGCAGTATTTT. Translating gives CATSDRTGNKDTQYF.

As for this clone: The junction does not match germline at one end; this may be a read error. The chain couples TRBV4-1 to TRBJ2-2; 7 bases agree with TRBD2. This CDR3 is 16 amino acids long. Germline CDR1 MGHRA, CDR2 YSYEKL. In DNA, the CDR3 is TGCGCCAGCAGCTCAAGATCACTAGCGAAGACCGGGGAGCTGTTTTTT. Encoded protein: CASSSRSLAKTGELFF.

The chain links TRBV6-5 to TRBJ2-1, with 9 positions matching TRBD2. The junction had 12 bases not matched to a gene; V was cut back by 8 bases and J by 7 bases. The CDR3 sequence is 15 residues long. Germline loops: CDR1 MNHEY, CDR2 SVGAGI. CDR3 DNA sequence: TGTGCCAGCTTCCGGCTAGCGGGGAGCAGGAATGAGCAGTTCTTC. Protein sequence: CASFRLAGSRNEQFF.

The V gene is TRBV2, the J gene TRBJ2-5; 9 positions agree with TRBD2. The CDR3 covers 14 residues. V was pared by 8 bases and J by 1 base, with 5 bases of the junction left unmatched. Germline CDR1 is SNHLY and CDR2 is FYNNEI. CDR3: CASCISGGQETQYF. As DNA, the CDR3 is TGTGCCAGCTGCATTAGCGGGGGCCAAGAGACCCAGTACTTC.

The V gene is TRBV30, the J gene TRBJ1-4; D remains unclear. From germline, CDR1 is GTSNPN and CDR2 SVGIG (reference sequence). This CDR3 has 12 residues. V lost 2 bases and J lost 10, with 11 bases in between. The DNA of the CDR3 is TGTGCCTGGAGTCTAGGGTTAGGAAAACTGTTTTTT. As protein: CAWSLGLGKLFF.

In nucleotides, the CDR3 is TGTGCCAGCAGGGGGGACAGTCTCAATCAGCCCCAGCATTTT. Translated: CASRGDSLNQPQHF. The chain joins TRBV2 to TRBJ1-5; the match to TRBD1 covers 7 bases. Germline CDR1 reads SNHLY; CDR2 reads FYNNEI. The CDR3 totals 14 residues. V gave up 6 bases and J gave up 3 bases; unmatched junction bases: 5.

The chain is built from TRBV2 and TRBJ2-3, with a tentative D call TRBD2 (7 bases). Germline V lookup: CDR1 SNHLY, CDR2 FYNNEI. The CDR3 totals 16 residues. V shed 6 bases and J shed 0 bases, with 16 bases lying between them. CDR3 nucleotide sequence: TGTGCCAGCAGGGGGCGCGGGGGCGTTAGCACAGATACGCAGTATTTT. Its protein is CASRGRGGVSTDTQYF.

Written as DNA, the CDR3 is TGTGCCAGCAGTAAAGGGGGGGAAGCTTTCTTT. The encoded protein is CASSKGGEAFF. This chain joins TRBV7-3 and TRBJ1-1, with D possibly matching TRBD1 (6 bases). With 6 bases removed from V and 8 bases from J, the gap between germline ends came to 10 bases. Germline V gene data show CDR1 as SGHTA and CDR2 as FQGTGA. The CDR3 runs 11 residues. Variable domain in full (rest from reference TRBV7-3 and TRBJ1-1): GAGVSQTPSNKVTEKGKYVELRCDPISGHTALYWYRQSLGQGPEFLIYFQGTGAADDSGLPNDRFFAVRPEGSVSTLKIQRTERGDSAVYLCASSKGGEAFFGQGTRLTVV.

This chain uses TRBV6-2 or TRBV6-3 with TRBJ2-7, with a tentative D call TRBD1 (6 bases). The CDR3 is 15 amino acids. CDR1 is MNHEY and CDR2 is SVGEGT in the germline V gene. The V end was cut by 6 bases, the J end by 2 bases, with 17 bases between. The DNA of the CDR3 is TGTGCCAGCAGACCTAGCCTAACAGGGACCTACGAGCAGTACTTC. Translating it yields CASRPSLTGTYEQYF.

The rearrangement links TRBV3-1 (or the pseudogene TRBV3-2) to TRBJ1-6; weak D call: TRBD1 (5 bases). V was shortened by 4 bases and J by 0 bases, with 13 bases between the two germline ends. The length of the CDR3 is 17 residues. Germline CDR1 is LGHDT and CDR2 is YNNKEL (reference sequence). This CDR3 reads CASSLGGGSSYNSPLHF. CDR3 sequence (DNA): TGTGCCAGCAGCCTCGGGGGGGGTAGCTCCTATAATTCACCCCTCCACTTT.

The V gene is TRBV7-2, the J gene TRBJ1-6; 9 nucleotides agree with TRBD1. Unmatched junction bases numbered 9, after V lost 2 bases and J lost 10 bases. The CDR3 length is 16 residues. Germline CDR1 and CDR2: SGHTA and FQGNSA. Here the CDR3 DNA reads TGTGCCAGCAGCTTATTGATGGGACAGGGAGGATCACCCCTCCACTTT. This codes for CASSLLMGQGGSPLHF.

The chain couples TRBV29-1 to TRBJ2-7; 9 positions agree with TRBD2. The V gene end was trimmed by 7 bases and the J gene end by 4 bases; junction bases not matched to a gene: 8. This CDR3 spans 13 amino acids. Germline V lookup: CDR1 SQVTM, CDR2 ANQGSEA. The CDR3 nucleotides are TGCAGCGCAACCGGCACTAGCGGGTACGAGCAGTACTTC. Residues: CSATGTSGYEQYF.

V and J are TRBV5-1 and TRBJ2-5; D unclear. V lost 0 bases to trimming and J lost 4 bases, with 10 bases between them. This CDR3 comprises 14 residues. Germline V gene sequence: CDR1 SGHRS, CDR2 YFSETQ. The CDR3 loop reads CASSLGRIAETQYF. CDR3 bases: TGCGCCAGCAGCTTGGGCAGGATAGCAGAGACCCAGTACTTC.

The gene calls are TRBV5-5 and TRBJ2-7; 8 positions agree with TRBD1. J lost 7 bases, V lost 1 base, and 7 bases had no gene match. The CDR3 consists of 14 residues. Germline V lookup: CDR1 SGHKS, CDR2 YYEKEE (reference sequence). CDR3 amino acids: CASSLNQGAREQYF. CDR3 DNA: TGTGCCAGCAGCTTGAACCAGGGGGCTCGGGAGCAGTACTTC.

The rearrangement uses TRBV9 and TRBJ1-4, with D maybe TRBD1 (5 bases). Trimming pared 3 bases from V and 7 bases from J, leaving 16 bases between. The germline V gene encodes CDR1 SGDLS and CDR2 YYNGEE. The CDR3 covers 15 residues. CDR3 DNA: TGTGCCAGCAGCGCGCGTGGGGGATTGAGTGAAAAACTGTTTTTT. Protein sequence: CASSARGGLSEKLFF.

The chain employs TRBV4-2 and TRBJ2-1; 14 bases match TRBD2. J lost 0 bases, V lost 2 bases, and 9 bases had no gene match. The length of the CDR3 is 20 residues. Germline loops: CDR1 LGHNA, CDR2 YNFKEQ. As DNA, the CDR3 is TGTGCCAGCAGCCAAAACGGAGGACTAGCGGGAGGACACTCCTACAATGAGCAGTTCTTC. Translating gives CASSQNGGLAGGHSYNEQFF.

The DNA of the CDR3 is TGTGCCAGCAGCGTTAGATGGGCCCCAGGGCATCAGCCCCAGCATTTT. It encodes CASSVRWAPGHQPQHF. V is TRBV9 and J is TRBJ1-5; perhaps TRBD1 as D (5 bases). V gave up 2 bases and J gave up 5 bases, with 17 bases separating them. There are 16 residues in the CDR3. Germline CDR1 is SGDLS and CDR2 is YYNGEE.

This rearrangement joins TRBV7-9 to TRBJ2-2; unclear D gene. The V gene lost 2 bases and the J gene lost 3 bases, with 10 bases spanning the gap. The CDR3 sequence is 15 residues long. The germline gives CDR1 SEHNR, CDR2 FQNEAQ (reference sequence). The CDR3 spells CASSLRLQYTGELFF. CDR3 DNA: TGTGCCAGCAGCTTAAGGCTACAATACACCGGGGAGCTGTTTTTT.

The chain combines TRBV7-2 with TRBJ2-7; D is unclear. Between the trimmed V and J ends, which lost 0 bases and 2 bases, there was a span of 8 bases. This CDR3 comprises 14 residues. Looked up from germline, CDR1 is SGHTA and CDR2 is FQGNSA. The CDR3 bases are TGTGCCAGCAGCTTAGCTTTGATTGCCTACGAGCAGTACTTC. It translates to CASSLALIAYEQYF.

The gene calls are TRBV5-6 and TRBJ1-5; no definite D call. Germline assignment: CDR1 SGHDT and CDR2 YYEEEE. The CDR3 sequence is 14 residues long. V dropped 4 bases and J dropped 1 base, with 9 bases sitting between them. CDR3 protein: CASSEGPSNQPQHF. The CDR3 bases are TGTGCCAGCAGCGAAGGACCCAGCAATCAGCCCCAGCATTTT.

The chain couples TRBV3-1 (or the pseudogene TRBV3-2) to TRBJ1-1; a weak D match, TRBD1 (6 bases). Germline lookup yields CDR1 LGHDT and CDR2 YNNKEL (reference sequence). The CDR3 runs 15 residues. The V gene lost 3 bases and the J gene lost 7 bases, with 18 bases spanning the gap. CDR3 in DNA: TGTGCCAGCAGCCATCGGGGTCCCAGGGGAGGTGAAGCTTTCTTT. Protein product: CASSHRGPRGGEAFF.

Written as DNA, the CDR3 is TGTGCCAGCAGCAACTGGGACACCAGCACAGATACGCAGTATTTT. Translating gives CASSNWDTSTDTQYF. The V and J genes are TRBV11-2 and TRBJ2-3; D is possibly TRBD1 (6 bases). The CDR3 extends over 15 amino acids. The germline gives CDR1 SGHAT, CDR2 FQNNGV. The germline V and J ends were trimmed by 5 bases and 0 bases, with 12 bases remaining between them.

J is TRBJ2-7 and V is TRBV18, with D perhaps given as TRBD1 or TRBD2 (5 bases each). CDR3 length equals 13 residues. V lost 4 bases and J 5 bases, leaving 12 bases between the germline ends. CDR1 KGHSH and CDR2 LQKENI come from the germline V gene. DNA of the CDR3: TGTGCCAGCTCACTGGGGAGAGGGGACGAGCAGTACTTC. This sequence encodes CASSLGRGDEQYF.